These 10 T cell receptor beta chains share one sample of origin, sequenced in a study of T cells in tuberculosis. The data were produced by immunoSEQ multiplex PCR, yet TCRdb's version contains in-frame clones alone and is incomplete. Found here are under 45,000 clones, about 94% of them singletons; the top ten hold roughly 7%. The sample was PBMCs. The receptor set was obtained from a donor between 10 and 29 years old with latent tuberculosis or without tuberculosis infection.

CDR3 bases: TGTGCCAGCATCGAACCAGCGGCACGCAATGAGCAGTTCTTC. Its protein is CASIEPAARNEQFF. This chain joins TRBV6-1 and TRBJ2-1, with a tentative D call TRBD2 (5 bases). Germline V lookup: CDR1 MNHNS, CDR2 SASEGT. The length of the CDR3 is 14 residues. Trimming shortened V by 7 bases and J by 6 bases, and 16 bases separated the two germline ends.

The CDR3 sequence: CASRGADPLLEQYF. CDR3 nucleotide sequence: TGTGCCAGCAGAGGAGCGGACCCGCTACTGGAGCAGTACTTC. The chain joins TRBV27 to TRBJ2-7; D perhaps matches TRBD2 (5 bases). There are 14 residues in the CDR3. Looked up from germline, CDR1 is MNHEY and CDR2 is SMNVEV (reference sequence). Trimming took off 6 bases at V and 7 bases at J, with 19 bases between the two ends.

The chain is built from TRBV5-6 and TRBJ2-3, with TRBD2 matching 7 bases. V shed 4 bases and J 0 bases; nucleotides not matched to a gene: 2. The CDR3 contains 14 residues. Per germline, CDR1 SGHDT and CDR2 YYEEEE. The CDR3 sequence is CASSLAESTDTQYF. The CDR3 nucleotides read TGTGCCAGCAGCCTAGCGGAAAGCACAGATACGCAGTATTTT.

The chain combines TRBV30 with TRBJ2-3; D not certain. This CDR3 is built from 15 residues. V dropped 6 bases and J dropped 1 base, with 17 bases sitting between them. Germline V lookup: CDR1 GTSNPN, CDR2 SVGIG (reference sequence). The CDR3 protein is CACMSRLRGTDTQYF. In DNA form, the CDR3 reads TGTGCCTGTATGTCCCGGTTACGCGGCACAGATACGCAGTATTTT. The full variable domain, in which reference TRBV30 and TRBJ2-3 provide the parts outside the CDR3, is SQTIHQWPATLVQPVGSPLSLECTVEGTSNPNLYWYRQAAGRGLQLLFYSVGIGQISSEVPQNLSASRPQDRQFILSSKKLLLSDSGFYLCACMSRLRGTDTQYFGPGTRLTVL.

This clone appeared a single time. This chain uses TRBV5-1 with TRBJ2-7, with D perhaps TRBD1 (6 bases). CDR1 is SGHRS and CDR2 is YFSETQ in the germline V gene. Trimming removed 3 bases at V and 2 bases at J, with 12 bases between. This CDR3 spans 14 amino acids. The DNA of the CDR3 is TGCGCCAGCAGCTCCCGGACAGCCACCTACGAGCAGTACTTC. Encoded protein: CASSSRTATYEQYF. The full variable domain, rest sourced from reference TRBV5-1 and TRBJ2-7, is KAGVTQTPRYLIKTRGQQVTLSCSPISGHRSVSWYQQTPGQGLQFLFEYFSETQRNKGNFPGRFSGRQFSNSRSEMNVSTLELGDSALYLCASSSRTATYEQYFGPGTRLTVT.

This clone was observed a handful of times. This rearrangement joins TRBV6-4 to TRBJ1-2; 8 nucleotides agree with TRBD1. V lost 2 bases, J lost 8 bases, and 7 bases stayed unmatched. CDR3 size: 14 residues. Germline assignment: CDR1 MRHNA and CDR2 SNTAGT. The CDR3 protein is CASSDTDRGGGYTF. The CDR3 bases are TGTGCCAGCAGTGACACCGACAGGGGTGGAGGCTACACCTTC.

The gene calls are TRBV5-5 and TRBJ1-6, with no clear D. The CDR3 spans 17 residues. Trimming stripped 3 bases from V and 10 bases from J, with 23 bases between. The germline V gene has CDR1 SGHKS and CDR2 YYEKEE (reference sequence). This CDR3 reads CASSWRDGTRLGSPLHF. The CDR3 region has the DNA TGTGCCAGCAGCTGGAGGGATGGTACGCGGCTGGGGTCACCCCTCCACTTT.

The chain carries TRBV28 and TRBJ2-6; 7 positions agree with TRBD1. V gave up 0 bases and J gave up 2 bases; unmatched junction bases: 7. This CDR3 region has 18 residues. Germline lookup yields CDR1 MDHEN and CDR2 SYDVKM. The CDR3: CASSLWQGVGTGANVLTF. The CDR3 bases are TGTGCCAGCAGTTTATGGCAGGGGGTAGGTACTGGGGCCAACGTCCTGACTTTC.

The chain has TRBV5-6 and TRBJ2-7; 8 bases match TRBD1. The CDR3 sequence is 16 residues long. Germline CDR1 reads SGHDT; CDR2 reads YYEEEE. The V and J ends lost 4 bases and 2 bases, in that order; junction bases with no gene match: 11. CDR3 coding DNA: TGTGCCAGCAGCCCGTATCCGGGACAGGTGACCTACGAGCAGTACTTC. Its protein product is CASSPYPGQVTYEQYF. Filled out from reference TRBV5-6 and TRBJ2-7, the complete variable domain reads DAGVTQSPTHLIKTRGQQVTLRCSPKSGHDTVSWYQQALGQGPQFIFQYYEEEERQRGNFPDRFSGHQFPNYSSELNVNALLLGDSALYLCASSPYPGQVTYEQYFGPGTRLTVT.

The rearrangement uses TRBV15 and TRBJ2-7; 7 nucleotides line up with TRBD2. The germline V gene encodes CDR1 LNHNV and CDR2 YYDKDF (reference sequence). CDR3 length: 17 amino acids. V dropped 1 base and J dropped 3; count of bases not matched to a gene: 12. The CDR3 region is CATSRAGGGGLNYEQYF. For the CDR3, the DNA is TGTGCCACCAGCAGAGCGGGTGGGGGGGGACTAAACTACGAGCAGTACTTC.